This T cell receptor (beta chain) was observed in a study of cytomegalovirus exposure and HLA in healthy donors (TCRdb year 2017). As for the study more broadly: An earlier analysis of 550 to 700 of the donors reported about 250 Gb of sequence data and 100 million to 140 million unique TCR beta sequences from some 180 million T cells. Alongside the repertoire data, information on donor age, sex, ethnicity and CMV serostatus was compiled. On average, about 200,000 unique TCR beta nucleotide sequences were sequenced per donor among 350 to 400 genotyped donors of the cohort, with around 19% of those sequences being non-productive. HLA typing included class I and class II loci at four-digit resolution. Using immunosequencing, the study profiled T cell repertoires from fewer than 850 subjects and related those repertoires to cytomegalovirus serostatus. Because of strong linkage in the cohort, four or five DR-DQ haplotypes were treated as single units for association and clustering. About 300 gigabases of sequencing data and 75 million to 85 million unique TCR sequences made up an early release that covered 500 to 650 HLA-typed donors. Every discovery cohort repertoire had been produced on one sequencing platform. Of the 300 to 450 genotyped donors, 65% to 90% fell in the genetic ancestry cluster associated with self-reported Caucasian donors. To decide whether each TCR beta V gene segment behaved as functional or pseudogenic, an earlier analysis of 587 of the donors relied on high-throughput TCR beta sequencing. A later genetic analysis took genome-wide SNP genotypes for about three fifths of the roughly 670 donors and used that subset as a discovery cohort. The aim of the study was to test whether cataloging public T cell receptors could identify signatures of past pathogen exposure. Rather than drawing on any new phenotypic data, the later analysis identified candidate immune exposures from TCR beta sequences and the way those sequences occurred across donors. In a later analysis, previously published TCR beta repertoires from 670 or so donors were re-analyzed and high-resolution HLA genotyping was added so that TCR occurrence patterns could be studied. Besides the first cohort of more than 650 subjects, a separate validation cohort made up of around 120 different subjects was used. To predict cytomegalovirus infection status, the study brought together high-throughput TCR immunosequencing, statistical association of individual TCRs with disease status, and machine learning. The number of typed donors differed by locus: about 629-640 for A, B, C, DRB1 and DQB1; 522 for DQA1; 606 for DPA1; and about 450 for DPB1.

Receptor amplification or capture employed the immunoSEQ multiplex PCR assay. For the multiplex PCR, a mixture combining 60 forward primers for TCR Vbeta segments and 13 reverse primers for TCR Jbeta segments was used. The CDR3 region of rearranged TCR beta genes was amplified from genomic DNA by a multiplex PCR assay. The amplified TCR beta libraries were sequenced on the Illumina HiSeq System as 87-base-pair reads. The published analysis was carried out like this. Across the 600 to 700 repertoires, a later analysis counted approximately 83 million unique TCR beta chains, some 11 million of which were shared by at least two donors. To remove PCR and sequencing errors, raw reads were error-corrected and collapsed into unique sequences using a nearest-neighbor algorithm that merged closely related sequences. Alignment of CDR3 sequences to IMGT reference sequences was used to assign V, D and J gene segments. For a sequence to be retained, a match of at least six nucleotides was required to both a V gene segment and a J gene segment. A rearrangement counted as productive if the CDR3 had no stop codons and remained in frame with V and J, and every other rearrangement counted as non-productive. CDR3 was defined by IMGT convention, running from the second conserved V-encoded cysteine to the conserved J-encoded phenylalanine. The earlier analysis of approximately 590 of the donors excluded any sequence lacking an unambiguous match to a single V gene segment. An earlier analysis of 587 of the donors classified V segments as functional when productive rearrangements were above 56.7% and as segregating when the standard deviation between donors was above 5%. A statistical classification framework was built for diagnosing cytomegalovirus status from the catalog of TCR beta chain sequences. V and J gene assignment, in a later analysis, came from comparing TCR nucleotide sequences with IMGT/GENE-DB human TR gene sequences. In a later analysis, CDR3 sequences and most-parsimonious VDJ recombination scenarios were assigned using the TCRdist pipeline. In a later analysis, every TCR beta chain was defined by the combination of its CDR3 amino acid sequence and its V-gene family, and reads without a unique V-gene family were dropped. A later analysis removed several hundred highly shared, low-generation-probability nucleotide sequences to deal with suspected cross-contamination and a sequencing artifact. For each public chain, a later analysis derived a clonal expansion index from normalized ranks of inferred template counts within each repertoire. Generation probabilities in a later analysis came from a VDJ recombination model fitted to out-of-frame rearrangements, and those results were checked against IGoR. In a later analysis, hypergeometric tests were used to score TCR-TCR, TCR-HLA and TCR-CMV co-occurrence, with a repertoire-size bias correction applied to TCR pairs. False discovery rates were estimated in a later analysis by permuting HLA or CMV assignments 20 times. In a later analysis, co-occurring TCRs were grouped using DBSCAN, with TCRdist sequence similarity added in when clustering inside HLA-allele-positive subsets. For co-occurrence clustering, repertoires with fewer than 30,000 or more than 120,000 public chains were excluded, along with roughly 5 repertoires with anomalous nucleotide sharing. This immuneACCESS table, as held by TCRdb, lists in-frame sequences with V and J called but not all clones. Of the missing ones, under half trace to an unresolved V gene in checked studies; the others have no known cause. V and J calls and clone size are copied from that table; D and trimming were computed from the DNA. In all, the sample holds 95,000 to 100,000 clones, and approximately 80% of those were seen once. Less than 10% of the sample comes from the top ten.

The cohort consisted of fewer than 700 healthy bone marrow donors. All cohort members were sampled while nominally healthy, although unrecorded immune exposures were likely present. The donor tested CMV seronegative and was one of the 352 seronegative cohort members. A peripheral blood sample was provided by each donor, and peripheral blood mononuclear cells were used for TCR beta sequencing. Genomic DNA extraction from the blood cell samples was performed with the Qiagen DNeasy Blood Extraction Kit. Germline trimming: 0 bases from V, 11 bases from J; junction bases outside gene matches: 15. The cysteine opens and the phenylalanine closes a CDR3 of 15 amino acids. Only the CDR3 region is kept as DNA, spanning 45 bases read in frame from base 1. CDR1 is given as GTSNPN and CDR2 as SVGIG, both from the germline V gene (reference sequence). A word on this clone: No antigen is known for it. Within one base of it there is no much larger clone, and no base qualities were kept.

On the study overall, not on this receptor specifically: Immune exposure information for the cohort was limited to CMV serostatus. In vitro tests confirmed that a few of the cytomegalovirus-associated TCR beta chains recognize cytomegalovirus antigens. A cluster of highly shared sequence variants was judged likely to represent a technical artifact of the sequencing pipeline. A total of about 150 TCR beta chains were listed by the study as associated with cytomegalovirus. At a false discovery rate of 0.05, a later analysis linked 16,951 TCR beta sequences to specific HLA alleles. Sequencing depth was assumed to be roughly uniform across donors in the presence/absence analyses, though that assumption may not hold. Compared with equally common non-associated chains, HLA-associated TCR beta chains in a later analysis were more clonally expanded and had lower generation probabilities. In an earlier analysis of 587 of the donors, most TCR beta V segments appeared in productive rearrangements about 87% or about 30% of the time, broadly matching IMGT annotations. Because HLA typing was missing for some donors at each locus, association tests included only the typed subset. A later genetic analysis reported fewer N-insertions in productive TCRs among donors in an Asian-associated ancestry cluster than the roughly 670-donor mean. Several of the top co-occurrence clusters appeared to be linked to parvovirus B19, influenza, CMV and Epstein-Barr virus, according to a later analysis. A further reported finding was that TCR beta sequences accurately predicted the HLA-A and HLA-B alleles for most subjects in the first cohort. In a later analysis, TCR association rates were found to vary across HLA loci, with the most associated TCRs seen for DRB1 alleles and the fewest for HLA-C alleles. Correlated functional status among segregating V segments might be attributable to linkage disequilibrium, but an unknown experimental factor could not be ruled out. An association between a missense DCLRE1C variant and V-gene and J-gene trimming of TCR beta chains was found in a later genetic analysis and replicated in an independent cohort. In a later analysis, most CMV-associated TCR beta chains were found to appear HLA-restricted, with HLA associations seemingly driven largely by CMV exposure. Most TCR sequences were seen in very few donors, while some public TCRs were found in many individuals. The authors suggested that the approach could potentially be generalized to other disease states and immunological phenotypes. The classifier was reported to diagnose cytomegalovirus status with high specificity and sensitivity in both the original and validation cohorts. Some IMGT-functional V segments, including TRBV6-2 and TRBV6-3, could not be distinguished by the 87-base-pair reads and were therefore excluded. Because counts were too low, 15 to 20 rarely observed V segments, including chromosome 9 orphons, were excluded from the earlier analysis of around 590 of the donors. The cohort was sequenced for TCR beta chains only, and without alpha or paired-chain data the features that could be detected were limited. When HLA alleles, especially DR and DQ, strongly co-occurred, attributing TCR associations to individual alleles was difficult.

The TCR sequence derives from a female donor in good health and CMV-seronegative. The rearrangement combines TRBV30 with TRBJ1-2; 7 middle bases align to TRBD1. The sequencing sample was made of PBMCs. The DNA sequence is TGTGCCTGGAGTGTACATAAGGGACAGTCAGGGGTATACACCTTC. The translation is CAWSVHKGQSGVYTF.